The text below deals with one T cell receptor beta chain. The sample is drawn from a study of control samples from healthy donors and cancer patients. CDR1 and CDR2 from the germline V gene are SGHRS and YFSETQ. Deletions cut 5 bases from V and 2 bases from J, with 10 bases between. The CDR3 is 13 amino acids. This table comes from immunoSEQ multiplex PCR, and its TCRdb copy is limited to in-frame clones, with some not included. The table has about 120,000 clones, roughly 84% seen once. Source material: blood. This TCR derives from a man between 40 and 49 years old in good health. The chain uses TRBV5-1 and TRBJ1-1, with a weak D call TRBD1 (5 bases). The CDR3 DNA reads as TGCGCCAGCAGGTCGGGGGTTAACACTGAAGCTTTCTTT. Translated: CASRSGVNTEAFF.